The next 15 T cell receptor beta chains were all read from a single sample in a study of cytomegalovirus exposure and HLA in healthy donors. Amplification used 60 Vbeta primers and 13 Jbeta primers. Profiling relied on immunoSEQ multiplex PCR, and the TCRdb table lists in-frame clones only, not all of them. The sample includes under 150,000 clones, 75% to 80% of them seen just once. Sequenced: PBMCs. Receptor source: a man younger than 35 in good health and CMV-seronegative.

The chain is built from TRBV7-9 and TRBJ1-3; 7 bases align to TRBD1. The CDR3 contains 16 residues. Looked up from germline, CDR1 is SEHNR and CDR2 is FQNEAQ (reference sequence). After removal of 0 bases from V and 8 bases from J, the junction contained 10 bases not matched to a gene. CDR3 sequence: CASSLASGTVGDTIYF. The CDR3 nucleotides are TGTGCCAGCAGCTTAGCGTCGGGGACAGTAGGAGACACCATATATTTT.

CDR3 sequence: CASSSGQGFPYEQYF. The CDR3 DNA follows: TGCGCCAGCAGCTCCGGACAGGGTTTCCCCTACGAGCAGTACTTC. V is TRBV5-1 and J is TRBJ2-7, with 8 bases matching TRBD1. The CDR3 contains 15 residues. Germline CDR1 SGHRS, CDR2 YFSETQ. After removal of 3 bases from V and 2 bases from J, the junction contained 7 bases not matched to a gene.

For the CDR3, the DNA is TGTGCCAGCTCATCAGGACACATCGAGCAGTTCTTC. Its translation: CASSSGHIEQFF. V gene TRBV18 combines with J gene TRBJ2-1, with a weak D call TRBD1 (5 bases). Germline CDR1 reads KGHSH; CDR2 reads LQKENI. CDR3 length equals 12 residues. The V gene lost 5 bases and the J gene lost 10 bases, with 12 bases spanning the gap.

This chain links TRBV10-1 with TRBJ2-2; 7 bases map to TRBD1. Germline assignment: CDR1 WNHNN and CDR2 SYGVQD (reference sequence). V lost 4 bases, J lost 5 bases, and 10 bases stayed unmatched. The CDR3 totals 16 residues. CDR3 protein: CASSVWAGGKTGELFF. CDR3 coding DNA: TGCGCCAGCAGTGTCTGGGCAGGGGGAAAAACCGGGGAGCTGTTTTTT.

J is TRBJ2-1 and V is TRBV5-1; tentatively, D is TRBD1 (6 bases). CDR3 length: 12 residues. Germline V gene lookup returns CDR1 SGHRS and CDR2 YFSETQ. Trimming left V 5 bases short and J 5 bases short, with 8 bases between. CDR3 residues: CASRGGNNEQFF. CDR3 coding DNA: TGCGCCAGCAGAGGGGGAAACAATGAGCAGTTCTTC.

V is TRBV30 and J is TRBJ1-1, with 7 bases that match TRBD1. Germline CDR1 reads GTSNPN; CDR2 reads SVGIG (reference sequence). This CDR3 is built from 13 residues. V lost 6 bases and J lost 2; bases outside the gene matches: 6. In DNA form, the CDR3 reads TGTGCCTGCCAGAGGACAGGAAACACTGAAGCTTTCTTT. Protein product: CACQRTGNTEAFF.

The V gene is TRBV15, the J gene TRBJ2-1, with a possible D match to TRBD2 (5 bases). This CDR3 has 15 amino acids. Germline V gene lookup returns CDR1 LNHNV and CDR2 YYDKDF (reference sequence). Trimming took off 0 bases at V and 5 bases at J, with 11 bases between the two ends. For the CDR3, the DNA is TGTGCCACCAGCAGAGATTGGATGAGGGACAATGAGCAGTTCTTC. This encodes CATSRDWMRDNEQFF.

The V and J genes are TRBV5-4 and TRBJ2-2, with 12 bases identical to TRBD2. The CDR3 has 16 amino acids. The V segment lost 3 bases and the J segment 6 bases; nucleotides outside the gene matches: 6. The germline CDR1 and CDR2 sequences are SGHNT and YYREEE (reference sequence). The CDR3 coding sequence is TGTGCCAGCAGCTCCGCTAGCGGGGGGGCCCCCGGGGAGCTGTTTTTT. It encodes CASSSASGGAPGELFF.

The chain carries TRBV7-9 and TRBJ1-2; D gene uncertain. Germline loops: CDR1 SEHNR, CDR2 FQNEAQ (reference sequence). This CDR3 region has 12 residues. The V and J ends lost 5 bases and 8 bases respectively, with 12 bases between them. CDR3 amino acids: CASSPVRVGYTF. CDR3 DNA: TGTGCCAGCAGCCCTGTCCGGGTAGGCTACACCTTC.

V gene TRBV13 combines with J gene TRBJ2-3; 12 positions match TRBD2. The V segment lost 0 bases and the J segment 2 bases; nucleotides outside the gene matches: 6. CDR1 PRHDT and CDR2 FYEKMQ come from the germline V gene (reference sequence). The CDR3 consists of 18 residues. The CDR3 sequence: CASSLGLLAGGHTDTQYF. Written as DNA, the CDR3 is TGTGCCAGCAGCTTAGGCCTACTAGCGGGGGGACACACAGATACGCAGTATTTT.

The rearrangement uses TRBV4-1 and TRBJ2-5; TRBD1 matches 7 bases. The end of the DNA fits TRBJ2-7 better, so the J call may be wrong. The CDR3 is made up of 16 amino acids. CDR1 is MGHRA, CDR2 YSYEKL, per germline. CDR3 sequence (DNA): TGCGCCAGCAGCCAAGGGACAGGAGCCTCGACCTACGAGCAGTACTTC. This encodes CASSQGTGASTYEQYF.

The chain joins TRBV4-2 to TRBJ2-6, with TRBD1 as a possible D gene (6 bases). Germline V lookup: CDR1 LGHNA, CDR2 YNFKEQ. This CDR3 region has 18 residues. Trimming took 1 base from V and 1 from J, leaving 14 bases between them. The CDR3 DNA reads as TGTGCCAGCAGCCAAGCCCCGAGCAGGGGTTCTGGGGCCAACGTCCTGACTTTC. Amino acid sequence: CASSQAPSRGSGANVLTF.

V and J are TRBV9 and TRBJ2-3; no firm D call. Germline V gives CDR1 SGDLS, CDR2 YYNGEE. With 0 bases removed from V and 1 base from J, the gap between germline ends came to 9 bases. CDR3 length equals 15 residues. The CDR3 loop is CASSVGVSRTDTQYF. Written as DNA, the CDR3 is TGTGCCAGCAGCGTAGGAGTCTCCCGCACAGATACGCAGTATTTT.

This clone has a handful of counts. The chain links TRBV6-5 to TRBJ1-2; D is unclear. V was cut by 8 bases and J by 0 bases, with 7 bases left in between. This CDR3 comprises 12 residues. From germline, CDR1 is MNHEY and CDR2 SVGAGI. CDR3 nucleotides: TGTGCCAGCCGGGATACTAACTATGGCTACACCTTC. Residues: CASRDTNYGYTF.

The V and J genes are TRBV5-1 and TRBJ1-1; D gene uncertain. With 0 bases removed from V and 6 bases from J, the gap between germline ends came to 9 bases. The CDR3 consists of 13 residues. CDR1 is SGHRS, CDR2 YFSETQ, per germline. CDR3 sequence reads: CASSLASEAEAFF. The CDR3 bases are TGCGCCAGCAGCTTGGCCTCAGAGGCTGAAGCTTTCTTT.